The T cell receptor (beta chain) described here comes from a study of cytomegalovirus exposure and HLA in healthy donors. Findings of the study overall: TCR beta V- and J-gene trimming, according to a later analysis, was linked to a missense DCLRE1C variant. Altogether, 170 or so TCR beta chains were recorded as cytomegalovirus-associated.

Per the germline V gene, CDR1 is SGHDT and CDR2 is YYEEEE. V lost 4 bases to trimming and J lost 4 bases, with 9 bases between them. The CDR3 covers 14 residues. With 60 Vbeta and 13 Jbeta primers, the PCR was carried out. This table comes from immunoSEQ multiplex PCR, and its TCRdb copy is limited to in-frame clones, with some not included. The profile covers some 130,000 clones, with approximately 70% appearing a single time and around 2.7% taken by the ten largest. A remark on this clone: Its matching antigen is unknown.

This clonotype was sampled from a woman aged 55-70 years in good health and CMV-seropositive. The sample comprised PBMCs. The chain uses TRBV5-6 and TRBJ1-6, with D perhaps TRBD1 (6 bases). CDR3 residues: CASSGDRYNSPLHF. The CDR3 DNA reads as TGTGCCAGCAGCGGAGACAGGTATAATTCACCCCTCCACTTT.